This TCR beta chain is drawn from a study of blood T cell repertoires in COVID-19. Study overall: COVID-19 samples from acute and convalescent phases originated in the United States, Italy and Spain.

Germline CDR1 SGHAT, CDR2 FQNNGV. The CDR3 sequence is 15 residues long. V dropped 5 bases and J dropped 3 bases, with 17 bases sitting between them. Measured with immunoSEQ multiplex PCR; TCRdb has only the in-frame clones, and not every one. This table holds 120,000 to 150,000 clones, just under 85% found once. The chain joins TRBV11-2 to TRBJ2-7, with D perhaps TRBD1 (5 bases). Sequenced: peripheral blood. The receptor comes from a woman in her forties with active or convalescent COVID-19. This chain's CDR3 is CASSPRATVDYEQYF. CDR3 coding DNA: TGTGCCAGCAGCCCCAGGGCAACGGTAGACTACGAGCAGTACTTC.